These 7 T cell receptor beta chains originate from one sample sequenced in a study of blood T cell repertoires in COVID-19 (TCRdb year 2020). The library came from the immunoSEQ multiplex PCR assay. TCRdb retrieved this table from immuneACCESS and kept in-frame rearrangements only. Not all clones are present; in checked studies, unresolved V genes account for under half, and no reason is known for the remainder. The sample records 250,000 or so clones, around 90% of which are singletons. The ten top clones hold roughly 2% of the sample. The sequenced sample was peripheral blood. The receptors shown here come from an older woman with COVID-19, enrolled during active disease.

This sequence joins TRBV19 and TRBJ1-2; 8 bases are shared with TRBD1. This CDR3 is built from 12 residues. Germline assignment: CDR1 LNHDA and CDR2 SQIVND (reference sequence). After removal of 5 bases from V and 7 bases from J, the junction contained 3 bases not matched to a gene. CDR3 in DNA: TGTGCCAGTAGTGACAGGGGAATTGGCTACACCTTC. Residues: CASSDRGIGYTF.

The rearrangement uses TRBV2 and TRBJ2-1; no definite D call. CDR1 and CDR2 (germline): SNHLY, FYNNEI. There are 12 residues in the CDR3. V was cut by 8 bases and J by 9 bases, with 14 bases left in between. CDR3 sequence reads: CASGASRTEQFF. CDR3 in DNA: TGTGCCAGCGGAGCCAGCCGCACTGAGCAGTTCTTC.

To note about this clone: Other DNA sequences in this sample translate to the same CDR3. DNA of the CDR3: TGTGCCAGCAGTTACCTCAATGAGCAGTTCTTC. It encodes CASSYLNEQFF. The rearrangement uses TRBV6-5 and TRBJ2-1; no reliable D call. Germline V CDR1 and CDR2: MNHEY, SVGAGI. The ends were cut back, 2 bases at V and 6 bases at J, with 2 bases in the middle. The CDR3 spans 11 residues.

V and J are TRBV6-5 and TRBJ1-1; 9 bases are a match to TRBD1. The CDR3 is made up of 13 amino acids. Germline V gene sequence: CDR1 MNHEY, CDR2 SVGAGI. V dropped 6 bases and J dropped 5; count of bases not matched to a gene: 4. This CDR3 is CASRPGQGTEAFF. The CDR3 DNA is TGTGCCAGCAGACCCGGACAGGGGACTGAAGCTTTCTTT.

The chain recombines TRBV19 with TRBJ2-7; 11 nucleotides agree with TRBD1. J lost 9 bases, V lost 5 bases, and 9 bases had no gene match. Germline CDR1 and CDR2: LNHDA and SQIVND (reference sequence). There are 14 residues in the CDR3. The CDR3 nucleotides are TGTGCCAGTAGTGAGGTGGGACAGGGGGTTCGGCAGTACTTC. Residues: CASSEVGQGVRQYF.

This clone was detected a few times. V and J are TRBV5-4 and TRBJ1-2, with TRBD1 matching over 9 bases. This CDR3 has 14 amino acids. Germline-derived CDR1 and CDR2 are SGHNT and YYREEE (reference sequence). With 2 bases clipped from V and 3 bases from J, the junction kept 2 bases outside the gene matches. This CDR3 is CASSLQGADYGYTF. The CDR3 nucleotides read TGTGCCAGCAGCTTACAGGGGGCGGACTATGGCTACACCTTC.

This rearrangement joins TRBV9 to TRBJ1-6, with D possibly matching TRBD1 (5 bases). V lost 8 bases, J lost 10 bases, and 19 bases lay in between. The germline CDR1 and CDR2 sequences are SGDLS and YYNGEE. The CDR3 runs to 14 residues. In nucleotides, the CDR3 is TGTGCCAGTCCAAAGGCGGGGGTAGGCTCACCCCTCCACTTT. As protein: CASPKAGVGSPLHF.